The clone carrying this TCR beta chain was observed a single time. Its antigen is unknown. Germline V lookup: CDR1 SGHTA, CDR2 FQGTGA. This CDR3 region has 14 residues. V lost 3 bases, J lost 9 bases, and 12 bases lay in between. This entry comes from a study of graft-versus-host responses after intestinal transplantation. Overall study context: Induction with anti-thymocyte globulin, then tacrolimus and steroids for approximately three years, was given to all recipients. Broader study findings: Some patients had graft-donor T cell macrochimerism, and their allografts showed high graft-versus-host to host-versus-graft clonal ratios. Recipient bone marrow held GvH clones, some seen earlier in ileum or blood. With peak circulating GvH clone levels came an association with early post-transplant HvG declines.

Some clones are missing from TCRdb's copy, which holds only in-frame ones; the method was immunoSEQ multiplex PCR. The table has approximately 94,000 clones, roughly 84% seen once. The chain carries TRBV7-3 and TRBJ1-6, with D uncertain. The sequence came from a human donor who was the organ donor for an intestinal transplant. The sample in question was unstimulated CD4+ T cells sorted from spleen or lymph node cells, obtained before transplant. The CDR3: CASSFEHSSSPLHF. In DNA form, the CDR3 reads TGTGCCAGCAGCTTCGAGCACAGCAGTTCACCCCTCCACTTT.